These T cell receptor beta chains were read from a single sample in a study of CD8 T cells in Susac syndrome. Each CDR3 protein gets one entry after TCRdb re-called the immunoSEQ multiplex PCR reads with MiXCR. Found here are some 170,000 distinct CDR3 sequences, just under 95% of them singletons; the top ten hold approximately 0.14%. The sequenced sample was CD4+ T cells from PBMCs. These receptors all stem from a human donor in good health. Each CDR3 is given with its conserved first and last residue. D genes are given only for firm matches. Clone size, where shown, is once, few, many, or a class for clones that have expanded.

16,.,TRBJ1-1,TRBV3-1,.,TGTGCCAGCAGCCAAGATCTTTGGAGCTCGAACACTGAAGCTTTCTTT,CASSQDLWSSNTEAFF
13,.,TRBJ1-1,TRBV5-1,.,TGCGCCAGCAGCCCCGGATTTAACACTGAAGCTTTCTTT,CASSPGFNTEAFF
13,once,TRBJ1-5,TRBV29-1,TRBD1,TGCAGCGTTGCCGGACAGGGAGGGCAGCCCCAGCATTTT,CSVAGQGGQPQHF
14,.,TRBJ1-4,TRBV29-1,.,TGCAGCGTTCGGGTGGAGGGCCACAATGAAAAACTGTTTTTT,CSVRVEGHNEKLFF
15,once,TRBJ1-2,TRBV6-5,.,TGTGCCAGCAGTTATACGCCAGGATCAAGTGAGGGCTACACCTTC,CASSYTPGSSEGYTF
15,.,TRBJ2-5,TRBV5-1,.,TGCGCCAGCAGCCTCTCCGGGACCTCCCAAGAGACCCAGTACTTC,CASSLSGTSQETQYF
12,.,TRBJ2-7,TRBV12-3/TRBV12-4,.,TGTGCCAGCAGTTTTAGGTTCACAGAGCAGTACTTC,CASSFRFTEQYF
13,.,TRBJ1-1,TRBV10-3,TRBD1,TGTGCCATCAGGGGACAGCTGAACACTGAAGCTTTCTTT,CAIRGQLNTEAFF
13,few,TRBJ1-2,TRBV7-3,TRBD1,TGTGCCAGCAGCCCGGGACAGGGAGAGGGCTACACCTTC,CASSPGQGEGYTF
14,.,TRBJ1-6,TRBV20-1,TRBD1,TGCAGTGCTAAGGACAGGCAAGGCGATTCACCCCTCCACTTT,CSAKDRQGDSPLHF
16,.,TRBJ2-5,TRBV12-3/TRBV12-4,TRBD2,TGTGCCACTACATCGGGGTTAGCGGGGAGCATCGGGACCCAGTACTTC,CATTSGLAGSIGTQYF
13,.,TRBJ1-2,TRBV2,.,TGTGCCAGCAGTGAAGGGGGGGTGCGTGGCTACACCTTC,CASSEGGVRGYTF
15,.,TRBJ1-2,TRBV6-6,TRBD1,TGTGCCAGCAGTTACTCCCTGGACAGGCCCTATGGCTACACCTTC,CASSYSLDRPYGYTF
15,.,TRBJ2-2,TRBV9,TRBD1,TGTGCCAGCAGCGTAACAGGGGCGAGAGGCGGGGAGCTGTTTTTT,CASSVTGARGGELFF
14,.,TRBJ2-6,TRBV2,.,TGTGCCAGTCTACAGGTTTCTGGGGCCAACGTCCTGACTTTC,CASLQVSGANVLTF
15,.,TRBJ1-3,TRBV6-6,.,TGTGCCAGCAGTTACTCGTCGGGGGCTGGAAACACCATATATTTT,CASSYSSGAGNTIYF
13,.,TRBJ1-1,TRBV29-1,.,TGCAGCGTCGGTTGGACAGCAAACACTGAAGCTTTCTTT,CSVGWTANTEAFF
15,.,TRBJ1-5,TRBV4-2,.,TGTGCCAGCAGCTCCCAACCCGGAGGGGGAACGCCCCAGCATTTT,CASSSQPGGGTPQHF
12,.,TRBJ1-2,TRBV13,.,TGTGCCAGCAGCTTAGCGGCCTATGGCTACACCTTC,CASSLAAYGYTF
13,.,TRBJ1-5,TRBV16,.,TGTGCCAGCAGCCAAAGTCCCAGTCAGCCCCAGCATTTT,CASSQSPSQPQHF
11,.,TRBJ1-2,TRBV12-5,.,TGTGCTAGTGGTTTCGGGGATGGCTACACCTTC,CASGFGDGYTF
16,.,TRBJ2-6,TRBV6-5,.,TGTGCCAGCAGTTACTCGGGCCTCACTGGGGCCAACGTCCTGACTTTC,CASSYSGLTGANVLTF
15,.,TRBJ2-3,TRBV6-5,.,TGTGCCAGCAGTCGACTTCAAGGGGCTCCAGATACGCAGTATTTT,CASSRLQGAPDTQYF
14,.,TRBJ2-1,TRBV27,.,TGTGCCAGCAGTTTTTCCGGAAACTACAATGAGCAGTTCTTC,CASSFSGNYNEQFF
13,.,TRBJ2-3,TRBV7-3,.,TGTGCCAGCAGCATTTACAGAACAGATACGCAGTATTTT,CASSIYRTDTQYF
10,.,TRBJ2-3,TRBV29-1,.,TGCAGCACTAACCAAGATACGCAGTATTTT,CSTNQDTQYF
13,few,TRBJ2-5,TRBV5-6,TRBD1,TGTGCCAGCAGCTTCTTACAGGGGGAGACCCAGTACTTC,CASSFLQGETQYF
13,.,TRBJ2-3,TRBV27,.,TGTGCCAGCAGTTTGCCCGGGGCAGATACGCAGTATTTT,CASSLPGADTQYF
13,.,TRBJ1-5,TRBV20-1,.,TGCAGTGCTAGAGTTGGGCCAGATCAGCCCCAGCATTTT,CSARVGPDQPQHF
15,once,TRBJ1-6,TRBV6-6,.,TGTGCCAGCAGATCCCCAGGGCAGGGTAATTCACCCCTCCACTTT,CASRSPGQGNSPLHF
13,.,TRBJ1-5,TRBV29-1,.,TGCAGCGTTGAAGTCGAGAGCAATCAGCCCCAGCATTTT,CSVEVESNQPQHF
13,once,TRBJ2-1,TRBV29-1,TRBD1,TGCAGCGTTGAAAGGACAGGGGGTAATGAGCAGTTCTTC,CSVERTGGNEQFF
14,.,TRBJ1-2,TRBV7-9,.,TGTGCCAGCAGCTTAAGCAGGGGTCCCTATGGCTACACCTTC,CASSLSRGPYGYTF
15,.,TRBJ2-7,TRBV5-6,.,TGTGCCAGCAGCTTGGGTCTGTCGGGGGCCTACGAGCAGTACTTC,CASSLGLSGAYEQYF
17,.,TRBJ2-3,TRBV5-1,.,TGCGCCAGCACCCCCTTGGGACACTCGCCTAGCACAGACACGCAGTATTTT,CASTPLGHSPSTDTQYF
12,.,TRBJ2-1,TRBV2,.,TGTGCCAGCAGCGACCTGCGCAATGAGCAGTTCTTC,CASSDLRNEQFF
13,.,TRBJ1-6,TRBV29-1,.,TGCAGCGCGTCCAGGGGAGAGAATTCACCCCTCCACTTT,CSASRGENSPLHF
14,.,TRBJ2-5,TRBV13,.,TGTGCCAGCAGCAACACAGGGGGGGGAGAGACCCAGTACTTC,CASSNTGGGETQYF
14,.,TRBJ2-7,TRBV20-1,TRBD1,TGCAGTGCTACCCGCGGGACAGGGAAGGAGGAGCAGTACTTC,CSATRGTGKEEQYF
16,.,TRBJ1-1,TRBV23-1,.,TGCGCCAGCAGTCATGGAGACAAACTTAACAACACTGAAGCTTTCTTT,CASSHGDKLNNTEAFF
16,.,TRBJ2-5,TRBV5-1,TRBD2,TGCGCCAGCAGCTTGGGGACTAGCGGGGGCCGAGAGACCCAGTACTTC,CASSLGTSGGRETQYF
15,.,TRBJ1-4,TRBV5-1,.,TGCGCCAGCAGCTTGGAGGACAGACTCAATGAAAAACTGTTTTTT,CASSLEDRLNEKLFF
15,.,TRBJ1-3,TRBV3-1,TRBD1,TGTGCCAGCAGACTAAGAGGACAGGCTGGAAACACCATATATTTT,CASRLRGQAGNTIYF
13,.,TRBJ1-6,TRBV2,.,TGTGCCAGCCGCCAGGGCTATAATTCACCCCTCCACTTT,CASRQGYNSPLHF
13,.,TRBJ1-4,TRBV12-3/TRBV12-4,.,TGTGCCAGCAGTTTCCGGGTTCGTGAAAAACTGTTTTTT,CASSFRVREKLFF
15,.,TRBJ1-1,TRBV5-1,.,TGCGCCAGCAGTCCCGTACCACAGGGGAACACTGAAGCTTTCTTT,CASSPVPQGNTEAFF
14,.,TRBJ1-4,TRBV9,TRBD1,TGTGCCAGCAGCGTTCCGGGACAGAATGAAAAACTGTTTTTT,CASSVPGQNEKLFF
15,.,TRBJ2-2,TRBV7-2,TRBD2,TGTGCCAGCAGCTTGAGCGGGGGAACCACCGGGGAGCTGTTTTTT,CASSLSGGTTGELFF